The sequence of this TCR beta chain was determined in a study of CD8+ T cells in alopecia areata. Study findings and constraints: Expanded CD8+ clones among the top 100, and scalp clonality, were significantly decreased by tofacitinib. Affected scalp, especially in alopecia totalis/universalis, had a higher clonality than normal scalp did. Unlike in mice, where it was clearer, TCR sharing across patients was less clear, possibly HLA-related.

About this clone: Antigen specificity is unknown.

RNA was extracted and reverse transcribed into cDNA as the sequencing template. Measured with immunoSEQ multiplex PCR; TCRdb has only the in-frame clones, and not every one. The profile covers 190,000 or so clones, with around 50% appearing a single time and roughly 12% taken by the ten largest. Looked up from germline, CDR1 is SGHRS and CDR2 is YFSETQ. V lost 0 bases, J lost 7 bases, and 8 bases lay in between. The CDR3 has 13 residues. Treatment here: oral pan-JAK inhibitor, 5-10 mg twice daily. This sample comprised CD8+ T cells sorted from blood, obtained at week 24, from a patient treated with tofacitinib. This rearrangement joins TRBV5-1 to TRBJ1-5; unclear D gene. The source is a human donor with alopecia areata. The CDR3 region is CASSLGVEQPQHF. CDR3 coding DNA: TGCGCCAGCAGCTTGGGGGTGGAACAGCCCCAGCATTTT. Supplemented by reference TRBV5-1 and TRBJ1-5, the full variable domain reads KAGVTQTPRYLIKTRGQQVTLSCSPISGHRSVSWYQQTPGQGLQFLFEYFSETQRNKGNFPGRFSGRQFSNSRSEMNVSTLELGDSALYLCASSLGVEQPQHFGDGTRLSIL.